This TCR beta chain was obtained from a study of Graves' ophthalmopathy and Graves' hyperthyroidism. Study findings and constraints: Prediction of ophthalmopathy progression reached around 70% sensitivity and 72.22% specificity. In blood, most expanded thyroid clonotypes above 0.001 frequency were also detected.

The sequenced template was RNA, covering the TCR beta CDR3 region. Second-round multiplex PCR came after first-round RT-PCR with HTBI primers. TCRdb reprocessed the multiplex PCR reads with MiXCR, giving one entry per CDR3 protein. The sample lists 200,000 to 250,000 distinct CDR3 sequences, 25% to 30% occurring once. This clonotype was counted at least ten times. Its antigen is not known. Other autoimmune diseases, uncontrolled infections, pregnancy or lactation excluded patients from enrollment. Diagnosis was based on clinical symptoms, serum thyroxine, TRAb, thyroid ultrasound and orbital computed tomography. The sequence was collected from a man aged 50 to 60 with Graves' ophthalmopathy. The sequenced material came from peripheral blood.

CDR3 nucleotides: TGTGCCAGCAGCCCCGGGACTAGCGGGAACTCCTACGAGCAGTACTTC. Residues: CASSPGTSGNSYEQYF. The rearrangement links TRBV4-2 to TRBJ2-7; 13 positions agree with TRBD2. Germline V gene sequence: CDR1 LGHNA, CDR2 YNFKEQ. This CDR3 is built from 16 residues. Trimming took 4 bases from V and 0 from J; bases not matched to a gene: 3.